The source of this TCR beta chain is a study of blood T cell repertoires in COVID-19. Study as a whole: Collection of acute and convalescent COVID-19 samples took place in the United States, Italy and Spain. PBMCs, B-cell-depleted T cells, or T cells were the source of the cDNA or gDNA that made up the material.

Methods used by the authors: Researchers report that nucleated cell counts were estimated from reference gene primer amplification. Generated by immunoSEQ multiplex PCR, the TCRdb table keeps only in-frame clones and is missing some. V and J calls plus clone size are reproduced from that table; the DNA served to infer D and trimming. The table shows 270,000 or so clones, with approximately 86% occurring only once. V lost 6 bases to trimming and J lost 5 bases; unmatched junction nucleotides: 9. Germline assignment: CDR1 MGHDK and CDR2 SYGVNS. This CDR3 contains 15 residues. Sequencing input: peripheral blood. The V call is TRBV25-1, the J call TRBJ2-1; 8 bases are shared with TRBD1. This receptor was taken from a woman aged 18-30 years with acute or convalescent COVID-19. CDR3 sequence (DNA): TGTGCCAGCAGCGATCAGGGGGCCAGGGACAATGAGCAGTTCTTC. Translated: CASSDQGARDNEQFF.